The present T cell receptor (beta chain) was sequenced within a study of T cells expressing NK-cell markers. Study details: The study sequenced eight donors, seven HCMV-seropositive and one seronegative.

Germline V CDR1 and CDR2: MNHEY, SVGAGI. The CDR3 has 14 amino acids. TCRdb reprocessed the 5' RACE reads and keeps a single row for each CDR3 protein, giving no DNA. This sample's table reports 150,000 to 180,000 distinct CDR3 sequences. This receptor was obtained from a woman in her forties or fifties in good health. Sequencing was performed on blood T cells: a sorted CD56 or NKG2C T cell subset, CD4+ or CD8+ T cells, or bulk PBMC T cells (not recorded which). The V gene is TRBV6-5, the J gene TRBJ2-2. The CDR3 region is CASSQGGNTGELFF.